The 8 T cell receptor beta chains given below trace back to one sample, sequenced in a study of T cell changes during pregnancy in multiple sclerosis. Only in-frame clones appear in the TCRdb table, and some are missing; sequencing was by immunoSEQ multiplex PCR. The table includes fewer than 65,000 clones, 91% detected once. This specimen was CD8+ T cells from peripheral blood mononuclear cells, taken after pregnancy. These receptors all come from a female donor with multiple sclerosis, enrolled in a pregnancy study.

This clone was detected many times. This chain joins TRBV9 and TRBJ1-2; possibly TRBD1 for D (6 bases). The germline V and J ends were trimmed by 3 bases and 4 bases, with 7 bases remaining between them. The CDR3 loop spans 12 amino acids. In germline, CDR1 is SGDLS, CDR2 YYNGEE. The CDR3 DNA reads TGTGCCAGCAGCGAGGACAGCTATGGCTACACCTTC. Translated: CASSEDSYGYTF.

The V gene is TRBV7-9, the J gene TRBJ2-7; no clear D. This CDR3 contains 12 residues. The V end was cut by 4 bases, the J end by 4 bases, with 8 bases between. CDR1 is SEHNR and CDR2 is FQNEAQ in the germline V gene (reference sequence). The CDR3 DNA is TGTGCCAGCAGCTCTCCCCAGTACGAGCAGTACTTC. It codes for CASSSPQYEQYF.

In this sample, this clone turned up a few times. The chain combines TRBV7-3 with TRBJ1-3; D call uncertain. V was trimmed by 3 bases and J by 0 bases, leaving 9 bases between them. CDR1 is SGHTA, CDR2 FQGTGA, per germline. CDR3 length: 15 residues. CDR3 sequence: CASSLGRHSGNTIYF. As DNA, the CDR3 is TGTGCCAGCAGCTTGGGCAGGCACTCTGGAAACACCATATATTTT.

This chain uses TRBV4-2 with TRBJ2-5, with a tentative D call TRBD1 (6 bases). Germline V gives CDR1 LGHNA, CDR2 YNFKEQ. Trimming shortened V by 6 bases and J by 5 bases, and 16 bases separated the two germline ends. The CDR3 has 14 amino acids. CDR3 in amino acids: CASSQPGQLETQYF. The CDR3 DNA reads as TGTGCCAGCAGTCAACCAGGACAGTTGGAGACCCAGTACTTC.

V usage is TRBV29-1 and J usage is TRBJ2-7, with 13 bases that match TRBD2. Trimming took 6 bases from V and 3 from J; bases not matched to a gene: 2. The CDR3 is 13 residues long. Germline V gene data show CDR1 as SQVTM and CDR2 as ANQGSEA. The CDR3 DNA follows: TGCAGCGTGGGACTAGCGGGGCTCTACGAGCAGTACTTC. It specifies CSVGLAGLYEQYF.

The CDR3 loop reads CASSFKGAQIYEQYF. For the CDR3, the DNA is TGTGCCAGCAGTTTTAAGGGGGCGCAGATCTACGAGCAGTACTTC. This chain uses TRBV27 with TRBJ2-7; 7 positions agree with TRBD1. V was clipped by 3 bases and J by 3 bases; unmatched bases: 8. Per germline, CDR1 MNHEY and CDR2 SMNVEV (reference sequence). The length of the CDR3 is 15 residues.

The rearrangement joins TRBV6-5 to TRBJ2-4, with a tentative D call TRBD2 (5 bases). CDR1 is MNHEY, CDR2 SVGAGI, per germline. The CDR3 consists of 14 residues. V was trimmed by 4 bases and J by 1 base, leaving 8 bases between them. DNA of the CDR3: TGTGCCAGCAGTTCTCCGGGGGCCAAAAACATTCAGTACTTC. Translated: CASSSPGAKNIQYF.

The genes are TRBV27 and TRBJ2-3, with D possibly matching TRBD1 (5 bases). Between the trimmed V and J ends, which lost 2 bases and 0 bases, there was a span of 15 bases. The CDR3 runs to 17 residues. Germline values: CDR1 MNHEY, CDR2 SMNVEV (reference sequence). The CDR3 is CASSLLPDRTSTDTQYF. CDR3 DNA sequence: TGTGCCAGCAGTTTACTCCCCGACAGAACTAGCACAGATACGCAGTATTTT.